The 27 T cell receptor beta chains in this list originate from one sample, sequenced in a study of cytomegalovirus exposure and HLA in healthy donors (TCRdb year 2017). Receptor amplification or capture employed the immunoSEQ multiplex PCR assay. The multiplex PCR relied on a mix of 60 forward primers for TCR Vbeta segments and 13 reverse primers for TCR Jbeta segments. TCRdb re-hosts the immuneACCESS table, in-frame sequences only. Its copies lack some clones; in the studies checked, an unresolved V gene accounts for under half of them, and the cause for the rest is not known. A total of some 140,000 clones appear in this sample, 80% of them only once. The top ten clonotypes cover 9.5% to 15% of the sample. What was sequenced was PBMCs. All receptors come from a man between 25 and 39 years old in good health and CMV-seropositive.

This sequence joins TRBV7-9 and TRBJ1-3; TRBD1 is a possible D gene (6 bases). Trimming pared 4 bases from V and 3 bases from J, leaving 13 bases between. CDR1 SEHNR and CDR2 FQNEAQ come from the germline V gene (reference sequence). The CDR3 runs to 15 residues. The CDR3 loop is CASSSLQGIGNTIYF. The CDR3 DNA reads as TGTGCCAGCAGCTCATTACAGGGAATTGGAAACACCATATATTTT.

V is TRBV15 and J is TRBJ2-7, with D perhaps TRBD1 (6 bases). This CDR3 comprises 15 residues. V lost 3 bases and J lost 0, with 12 bases in between. The germline V gene has CDR1 LNHNV and CDR2 YYDKDF (reference sequence). Here the CDR3 reads CATSRLQGLSYEQYF. The CDR3 DNA follows: TGTGCCACCAGCAGGTTACAGGGTCTCTCCTACGAGCAGTACTTC.

This clone was picked up one time. The rearrangement links TRBV5-6 to TRBJ1-1, with TRBD1 as a possible D gene (5 bases). The V gene's germline CDR1 is SGHDT and CDR2 YYEEEE. The CDR3 totals 14 residues. V shed 1 base and J shed 8 bases, with 15 bases lying between them. In DNA, the CDR3 is TGTGCCAGCAGCTTGCAGGGAATAGTAAGAGAAGCTTTCTTT. Amino acids: CASSLQGIVREAFF.

The rearrangement joins TRBV4-2 to TRBJ2-1; D possibly corresponds to TRBD2 (6 bases). This CDR3 region has 15 residues. Germline lookup yields CDR1 LGHNA and CDR2 YNFKEQ. V was cut by 0 bases and J by 4 bases, with 10 bases left in between. The DNA for the CDR3 is TGTGCCAGCAGCCAAGAGACTAGGGGTTACAATGAGCAGTTCTTC. Translated, it gives CASSQETRGYNEQFF.

V usage is TRBV2 and J usage is TRBJ2-2; possible D gene TRBD2, 6 bases. This CDR3 region has 14 residues. Germline values: CDR1 SNHLY, CDR2 FYNNEI. Trimming stripped 3 bases from V and 6 bases from J, with 11 bases between. CDR3 in amino acids: CASSEELAPGELFF. The CDR3 nucleotides read TGTGCCAGCAGTGAGGAACTAGCCCCCGGGGAGCTGTTTTTT.

This clone occurred once. This chain uses TRBV2 with TRBJ1-5; perhaps TRBD1 as D (5 bases). Trimming stripped 11 bases from V and 2 bases from J, with 10 bases between. Per the germline V gene, CDR1 is SNHLY and CDR2 is FYNNEI. CDR3 size: 12 residues. The CDR3 loop reads CASGGGNQPQHF. As DNA, the CDR3 is TGTGCCTCGGGGGGGGGCAATCAGCCCCAGCATTTT.

The chain couples TRBV25-1 to TRBJ1-2; possible D gene TRBD1, 6 bases. Trimming removed 0 bases from V and 4 bases from J, with 12 bases in between. From germline, CDR1 is MGHDK and CDR2 SYGVNS. The CDR3 runs to 15 residues. CDR3 region: CASSEYTQGVYGYTF. CDR3 nucleotide sequence: TGTGCCAGCAGTGAATACACACAGGGCGTCTATGGCTACACCTTC.

This clone was recorded only once. The chain has TRBV10-3 and TRBJ2-7; 11 nucleotides match TRBD2. Losses at the gene ends were 6 bases for V and 1 base for J; bases not matched to a gene: 2. Germline loops: CDR1 ENHRY, CDR2 SYGVKD. The CDR3 consists of 14 residues. CDR3: CAIRLAGDSYEQYF. The DNA for the CDR3 is TGTGCCATCAGACTAGCGGGGGATTCCTACGAGCAGTACTTC.

This sequence joins TRBV10-3 and TRBJ1-4; 7 bases map to TRBD1. There are 15 residues in the CDR3. Trimming removed 6 bases from V and 8 bases from J; junction bases left unmatched: 12. Germline V gene data show CDR1 as ENHRY and CDR2 as SYGVKD. CDR3 sequence reads: CAISKNRGSDEKLFF. Written as DNA, the CDR3 is TGTGCCATCAGCAAGAACAGGGGTTCGGACGAAAAACTGTTTTTT.

V gene TRBV30 combines with J gene TRBJ1-2; D gene ambiguous. V lost 0 bases and J 0 bases, leaving 5 bases between the germline ends. Germline loops: CDR1 GTSNPN, CDR2 SVGIG (reference sequence). The CDR3 is 13 amino acids. The CDR3 loop reads CAWSVDSNYGYTF. The CDR3 DNA sequence: TGTGCCTGGAGTGTGGACTCTAACTATGGCTACACCTTC.

The V gene is TRBV2, the J gene TRBJ2-1, with TRBD1 as a possible D gene (5 bases). This CDR3 comprises 15 residues. Between the trimmed V and J ends, which lost 0 bases and 7 bases, there was a span of 13 bases. Per the germline V gene, CDR1 is SNHLY and CDR2 is FYNNEI. The DNA of the CDR3 is TGTGCCAGCAGTGAAGCGCTGGCAGGGAATAATGAGCAGTTCTTC. It codes for CASSEALAGNNEQFF.

The CDR3 nucleotides read TGTGCCAGCAGTTCCCACTGGAACACTGAAGCTTTCTTT. Encoded protein: CASSSHWNTEAFF. The chain links TRBV27 to TRBJ1-1; D unresolved. Germline CDR1 and CDR2: MNHEY and SMNVEV (reference sequence). Between the trimmed V and J ends, which lost 4 bases and 1 base, there was a span of 7 bases. CDR3 length equals 13 residues.

A few counts support this clone. The CDR3 DNA reads TGTGCCAGCAGTTCTGGACAGGGAGGGTACGAGCAGTACTTC. Its protein product is CASSSGQGGYEQYF. The chain uses TRBV5-6 and TRBJ2-7; a possible D gene is TRBD1 (8 bases). Germline lookup yields CDR1 SGHDT and CDR2 YYEEEE. The germline V and J ends were trimmed by 5 bases and 4 bases, with 16 bases remaining between them. There are 14 residues in the CDR3. Variable domain in full (rest from reference TRBV5-6 and TRBJ2-7): DAGVTQSPTHLIKTRGQQVTLRCSPKSGHDTVSWYQQALGQGPQFIFQYYEEEERQRGNFPDRFSGHQFPNYSSELNVNALLLGDSALYLCASSSGQGGYEQYFGPGTRLTVT.

The chain employs TRBV7-9 and TRBJ2-1; no clear D gene. This CDR3 is built from 13 residues. Trimming cost V 3 bases and J 6 bases, with 9 bases left between them. Germline assignment: CDR1 SEHNR and CDR2 FQNEAQ (reference sequence). The CDR3 DNA reads as TGTGCCAGCAGCTTGACTTGGGTCAATGAGCAGTTCTTC. Translation: CASSLTWVNEQFF.

This sequence joins TRBV5-1 and TRBJ2-7; D is possibly TRBD1 (5 bases). V was trimmed by 1 base and J by 5 bases, leaving 16 bases between them. The germline CDR1 and CDR2 sequences are SGHRS and YFSETQ. The CDR3 sequence is 15 residues long. The CDR3 DNA reads as TGCGCCAGCAGCTTGTTCAGGGTCTCGCAGGACGAGCAGTACTTC. It is translated as CASSLFRVSQDEQYF.

V and J are TRBV28 and TRBJ2-1; unclear D gene. This CDR3 spans 13 amino acids. Germline V gene sequence: CDR1 MDHEN, CDR2 SYDVKM. V shed 0 bases and J shed 9 bases, with 9 bases lying between them. DNA of the CDR3: TGTGCCAGCAGTTTATGCGAGGAGCCTGAGCAGTTCTTC. This sequence encodes CASSLCEEPEQFF.

The chain uses TRBV6-5 and TRBJ2-7; TRBD1 matches at 9 bases. Germline V lookup: CDR1 MNHEY, CDR2 SVGAGI. The CDR3 length is 14 residues. V lost 6 bases to trimming and J lost 3 bases; unmatched junction nucleotides: 6. The CDR3 nucleotides are TGTGCCAGCAGCGGACAGGGGTCGGTCTACGAGCAGTACTTC. This codes for CASSGQGSVYEQYF.

V is TRBV27 and J is TRBJ2-6, with a tentative D call TRBD2 (7 bases). The V end lost 4 bases, the J end lost 3 bases, and 10 bases lay between the germline ends. The germline CDR1 and CDR2 sequences are MNHEY and SMNVEV (reference sequence). The CDR3 is 15 amino acids. The CDR3 reads CASSSRGGGANVLTF. CDR3 sequence (DNA): TGTGCCAGCAGTTCGAGGGGGGGTGGGGCCAACGTCCTGACTTTC.

The gene calls are TRBV19 and TRBJ2-7, with TRBD2 matching over 8 bases. The CDR3 spans 16 residues. J gave up 4 bases and V 1 base, and 9 bases lay outside the gene matches. The germline V gene has CDR1 LNHDA and CDR2 SQIVND (reference sequence). For the CDR3, the DNA is TGTGCCAGTAGTATAGGTTCCAGCGGGAGAAGGTACGAGCAGTACTTC. Amino acids: CASSIGSSGRRYEQYF.

This chain links TRBV28 with TRBJ1-2, with 10 bases fitting TRBD1. Germline values: CDR1 MDHEN, CDR2 SYDVKM. This CDR3 is 15 amino acids long. The V and J ends lost 7 bases and 4 bases, in that order; junction bases with no gene match: 9. The DNA of the CDR3 is TGTGCCAGCATAACGACGGGGGACAGGGGCTATGGCTACACCTTC. The encoded protein is CASITTGDRGYGYTF.

The sample holds a few counts of this clone. The chain joins TRBV5-1 to TRBJ1-1; D is unclear. The germline V gene encodes CDR1 SGHRS and CDR2 YFSETQ. The CDR3 is 15 residues long. V gave up 4 bases and J gave up 1 base, with 14 bases separating them. This chain's CDR3 is CASSLEYGKNTEAFF. In DNA form, the CDR3 reads TGCGCCAGCAGCCTGGAGTACGGGAAGAACACTGAAGCTTTCTTT.

This clone was seen a single time. The chain employs TRBV29-1 and TRBJ2-1, with D tentatively TRBD1 (6 bases). The CDR3 contains 13 residues. CDR1 is SQVTM and CDR2 is ANQGSEA in the germline V gene. Trimming cost V 4 bases and J 0 bases, with 7 bases left between them. CDR3: CSVVDSSYNEQFF. For the CDR3, the DNA is TGCAGCGTTGTGGACAGCTCCTACAATGAGCAGTTCTTC.

This rearrangement joins TRBV28 to TRBJ2-5; tentative D call: TRBD1 (6 bases). Germline V gene data show CDR1 as MDHEN and CDR2 as SYDVKM. Trimming stripped 3 bases from V and 4 bases from J, with 15 bases between. This CDR3 is built from 15 residues. CDR3 protein: CASSLGARGGETQYF. The CDR3, as DNA: TGTGCCAGCAGTTTGGGGGCACGTGGGGGAGAGACCCAGTACTTC.

The rearrangement links TRBV27 to TRBJ2-7, with a weak D call TRBD1 (5 bases). The CDR3 totals 15 residues. CDR1 and CDR2 from the germline V gene are MNHEY and SMNVEV (reference sequence). V lost 5 bases to trimming and J lost 1 base, with 15 bases between them. CDR3 loop: CASSPLDSTSYEQYF. As DNA, the CDR3 is TGTGCCAGCAGTCCTTTAGACAGTACTTCCTACGAGCAGTACTTC.

This chain uses TRBV2 with TRBJ2-2, with unresolved D. With 3 bases removed from V and 0 bases from J, the gap between germline ends came to 11 bases. From germline, CDR1 is SNHLY and CDR2 FYNNEI. The CDR3 totals 16 residues. CDR3 residues: CASSEAASTNTGELFF. DNA of the CDR3: TGTGCCAGCAGTGAGGCGGCTAGTACGAACACCGGGGAGCTGTTTTTT.

The chain combines TRBV28 with TRBJ2-7; possibly TRBD2 for D (6 bases). The CDR3 contains 14 residues. V lost 2 bases and J lost 6, with 14 bases in between. Germline V gives CDR1 MDHEN, CDR2 SYDVKM. DNA for the CDR3: TGTGCCAGCAGTTTACCCAGCGGGTCTACCGAGCAGTACTTC. Translated, it gives CASSLPSGSTEQYF.

This clone appeared a single time. V gene TRBV5-6 combines with J gene TRBJ2-1; 8 bases map to TRBD1. With 0 bases clipped from V and 7 bases from J, the junction kept 0 bases outside the gene matches. Germline loops: CDR1 SGHDT, CDR2 YYEEEE. The length of the CDR3 is 13 residues. The CDR3 DNA reads as TGTGCCAGCAGCTTGGACAGGGGGAATGAGCAGTTCTTC. Translated: CASSLDRGNEQFF.